The 25 T cell receptor beta chains listed next were all sequenced from one sample in a study of CD8+ T cells in alopecia areata. Treatment reported: oral pan-JAK inhibitor, 5-10 mg twice daily. Reverse transcribed after extraction, RNA yielded cDNA as the sequencing template. Clones were read by immunoSEQ multiplex PCR, and TCRdb kept only the in-frame ones, dropping some. The table has around 210,000 clones, roughly 64% seen once. This material consisted of CD4+ T cells sorted from blood, taken at week 4, from a patient treated with tofacitinib. The receptor source for this set is a human donor with alopecia areata.

This chain links TRBV7-2 with TRBJ2-5, with 8 bases matching TRBD2. Trimming removed 6 bases from V and 7 bases from J; junction bases left unmatched: 10. This CDR3 spans 14 amino acids. The germline V gene has CDR1 SGHTA and CDR2 FQGNSA. The CDR3 DNA follows: TGTGCCAGCAGGGACCCCGGGGGGGGAGGGACCCAGTACTTC. Amino acid sequence: CASRDPGGGGTQYF.

This clone was observed a handful of times. The rearrangement joins TRBV7-2 to TRBJ1-1; unclear D gene. Trimming left V 3 bases short and J 1 base short, with 3 bases between. Germline-derived CDR1 and CDR2 are SGHTA and FQGNSA. This CDR3 comprises 12 residues. The CDR3: CASSFGNTEAFF. The CDR3 coding sequence is TGTGCCAGCAGCTTTGGGAACACTGAAGCTTTCTTT.

The chain uses TRBV2 and TRBJ2-2, with 8 bases that match TRBD1. The CDR3 loop spans 15 amino acids. V was pared by 7 bases and J by 2 bases, with 6 bases of the junction left unmatched. Germline CDR1 reads SNHLY; CDR2 reads FYNNEI. In nucleotides, the CDR3 is TGTGCCAGCACTGGGACAGGCGTAAACACCGGGGAGCTGTTTTTT. This sequence encodes CASTGTGVNTGELFF.

The CDR3 bases are TGTGCCAGCAGCTTAGTCGGTCAAGATACGCAGTATTTT. Translation: CASSLVGQDTQYF. The gene calls are TRBV11-2 and TRBJ2-3; D gene unclear. Germline loops: CDR1 SGHAT, CDR2 FQNNGV. Trimming took 1 base from V and 5 from J, leaving 7 bases between them. The CDR3 extends over 13 amino acids.

There are a few counts of this clone. This rearrangement joins TRBV5-1 to TRBJ2-7; D might be TRBD1 (6 bases). The V gene lost 0 bases and the J gene lost 5 bases, with 15 bases spanning the gap. Germline-derived CDR1 and CDR2 are SGHRS and YFSETQ. The CDR3 sequence is 15 residues long. CDR3 loop: CASSLAQGSQDEQYF. The CDR3 DNA is TGCGCCAGCAGCTTGGCTCAGGGGAGTCAGGACGAGCAGTACTTC.

V usage is TRBV2 and J usage is TRBJ1-5, with 7 bases matching TRBD1. The germline gives CDR1 SNHLY, CDR2 FYNNEI. J was trimmed by 2 bases and V by 7 bases; bases with no gene match: 5. The CDR3 has 14 residues. Here the CDR3 reads CASTRGYRNQPQHF. CDR3 bases: TGTGCCAGCACCAGGGGGTATCGCAATCAGCCCCAGCATTTT.

The chain combines TRBV6-1 with TRBJ2-3; D gene ambiguous. This CDR3 region has 12 residues. Trimming took 6 bases from V and 2 from J, leaving 6 bases between them. CDR1 is MNHNS, CDR2 SASEGT, per germline. CDR3: CASRPATDTQYF. CDR3 in DNA: TGTGCCAGCAGGCCAGCCACAGATACGCAGTATTTT.

This sequence joins TRBV2 and TRBJ2-7; no clear D gene. Trimming removed 0 bases from V and 8 bases from J, with 8 bases in between. Germline-derived CDR1 and CDR2 are SNHLY and FYNNEI. This CDR3 has 12 residues. CDR3 coding DNA: TGTGCCAGCAGTGAAGCGTTGGTCAAGCAGTACTTC. Its translation: CASSEALVKQYF.

This chain joins TRBV5-1 and TRBJ2-2; TRBD1 might be the D (5 bases). Germline V lookup: CDR1 SGHRS, CDR2 YFSETQ. V shed 3 bases and J shed 1 base, with 10 bases lying between them. The CDR3 is 15 residues long. The CDR3 protein is CASSSRGQNTGELFF. In DNA form, the CDR3 reads TGCGCCAGCAGCTCCCGCGGACAGAACACCGGGGAGCTGTTTTTT.

This clone occurred a few times. The chain has TRBV27 and TRBJ1-3, with D uncertain. Trimming stripped 4 bases from V and 1 base from J, with 8 bases between. This CDR3 spans 14 amino acids. CDR1 is MNHEY, CDR2 SMNVEV, per germline (reference sequence). DNA of the CDR3: TGTGCCAGCAGTTCCATCAGGTCTGGAAACACCATATATTTT. Translated: CASSSIRSGNTIYF.

The chain links TRBV6-6 to TRBJ1-6, with 8 bases fitting TRBD1. CDR3 length: 14 residues. Germline V gene lookup returns CDR1 MNHNY and CDR2 SVGAGI (reference sequence). The junction had 3 bases not matched to a gene; V was cut back by 5 bases and J by 6 bases. As DNA, the CDR3 is TGTGCCAGCAGTGGGGGGACAGGTAATTCACCCCTCCACTTT. Encoded protein: CASSGGTGNSPLHF.

This clone was picked up a small number of times. V gene TRBV5-1 combines with J gene TRBJ2-1; TRBD2 aligns across 10 bases. The V gene end was trimmed by 3 bases and the J gene end by 4 bases; junction bases not matched to a gene: 4. The V gene's germline CDR1 is SGHRS and CDR2 YFSETQ. This CDR3 contains 15 residues. Here the CDR3 reads CASSSGTSVYNEQFF. The CDR3 DNA reads TGCGCCAGCAGCTCCGGGACTAGCGTGTACAATGAGCAGTTCTTC.

The chain joins TRBV7-9 to TRBJ1-2; maybe TRBD1 (6 bases). V lost 5 bases and J 8 bases, leaving 15 bases between the germline ends. The CDR3 length is 13 residues. CDR1 and CDR2 (germline): SEHNR, FQNEAQ (reference sequence). In nucleotides, the CDR3 is TGTGCCAGCAGCCCCAGAGGGGGAGACGGCTACACCTTC. Translating gives CASSPRGGDGYTF.

The gene calls are TRBV9 and TRBJ2-7; 9 bases map to TRBD1. CDR3 length equals 14 residues. CDR1 and CDR2 from the germline V gene are SGDLS and YYNGEE. V lost 4 bases and J lost 6; bases outside the gene matches: 8. The CDR3 loop reads CASSTWDRAVEQYF. The CDR3 coding sequence is TGTGCCAGCAGCACCTGGGACAGGGCGGTCGAGCAGTACTTC.

The chain has TRBV2 and TRBJ1-1, with 11 bases lining up with TRBD1. Germline assignment: CDR1 SNHLY and CDR2 FYNNEI. The CDR3 runs to 15 residues. The V and J ends lost 7 bases and 4 bases, in that order; junction bases with no gene match: 8. The DNA for the CDR3 is TGTGCCAGCACCCCAGGACAGGGGGCGATCACTGAAGCTTTCTTT. Translation gives CASTPGQGAITEAFF. Supplemented by reference TRBV2 and TRBJ1-1, the full variable domain reads EPEVTQTPSHQVTQMGQEVILRCVPISNHLYFYWYRQILGQKVEFLVSFYNNEISEKSEIFDDQFSVERPDGSNFTLKIRSTKLEDSAMYFCASTPGQGAITEAFFGQGTRLTVV.

This clone was observed a handful of times. The genes are TRBV18 and TRBJ2-1; TRBD2 matches 7 bases. The ends lost 8 bases at V and 6 bases at J; junction bases unmatched: 10. The CDR3 runs 14 residues. Germline V gene sequence: CDR1 KGHSH, CDR2 LQKENI. DNA of the CDR3: TGTGCCAGCCGCAGGGAAGCGGGGTCCAATGAGCAGTTCTTC. Translating it yields CASRREAGSNEQFF.

The rearrangement joins TRBV5-1 to TRBJ2-7, with 7 bases matching TRBD1. V lost 2 bases and J lost 1; bases outside the gene matches: 12. The CDR3 loop spans 17 amino acids. Germline CDR1 and CDR2: SGHRS and YFSETQ. CDR3 region: CASSFNQPGQQSYEQYF. The DNA for the CDR3 is TGCGCCAGCAGCTTTAACCAACCGGGACAGCAATCCTACGAGCAGTACTTC.

This clone appeared once. The V and J genes are TRBV18 and TRBJ2-5; D is uncertain. This CDR3 is built from 15 residues. Per germline, CDR1 KGHSH and CDR2 LQKENI. V gave up 1 base and J gave up 7 bases, with 16 bases separating them. CDR3 coding DNA: TGTGCCAGCTCACCACGGACCCGCCTTATGGGGACCCAGTACTTC. Encoded protein: CASSPRTRLMGTQYF. The full variable domain, rest sourced from reference TRBV18 and TRBJ2-5, is NAGVMQNPRHLVRRRGQEARLRCSPMKGHSHVYWYRQLPEEGLKFMVYLQKENIIDESGMPKERFSAEFPKEGPSILRIQQVVRGDSAAYFCASSPRTRLMGTQYFGPGTRLLVL.

The CDR3 reads CASSPRWDSRTKERDTEAFF. The CDR3 nucleotides read TGTGCCAGCAGCCCCCGATGGGACTCCAGGACCAAAGAAAGGGACACTGAAGCTTTCTTT. The chain carries TRBV5-4 and TRBJ1-1; maybe TRBD1 (5 bases). CDR3 size: 20 residues. Between the trimmed V and J ends, which lost 4 bases and 3 bases, there was a span of 31 bases. From germline, CDR1 is SGHNT and CDR2 YYREEE (reference sequence).

This clone is a singleton in its sample. The V gene is TRBV5-6, the J gene TRBJ1-4; no clear D. Germline V gene lookup returns CDR1 SGHDT and CDR2 YYEEEE. CDR3 size: 18 residues. Deletions cut 2 bases from V and 7 bases from J, with 24 bases between. CDR3 sequence reads: CASSFTGRSLPLLEKLFF. CDR3 DNA sequence: TGTGCCAGCAGCTTTACCGGACGGAGTCTCCCCCTCCTTGAAAAACTGTTTTTT.

V gene TRBV6-6 combines with J gene TRBJ1-1; D is undetermined. The CDR3 is 13 amino acids. Trimming took off 6 bases at V and 0 bases at J, with 8 bases between the two ends. Germline V gene sequence: CDR1 MNHNY, CDR2 SVGAGI (reference sequence). The CDR3 bases are TGTGCCAGCAGACCCCAGATGAACACTGAAGCTTTCTTT. Translated, it gives CASRPQMNTEAFF.

This sequence joins TRBV27 and TRBJ1-6; 9 positions match TRBD1. Germline V gene sequence: CDR1 MNHEY, CDR2 SMNVEV (reference sequence). V was clipped by 5 bases and J by 10 bases; unmatched bases: 6. CDR3 size: 14 residues. In nucleotides, the CDR3 is TGTGCCAGCAGTATGGGACAGGGCCGATCACCCCTCCACTTT. Its protein is CASSMGQGRSPLHF.

The CDR3 protein is CAWRQGSNSPLHF. Written as DNA, the CDR3 is TGTGCCTGGAGGCAGGGAAGTAATTCACCCCTCCACTTT. V is TRBV30 and J is TRBJ1-6; D might be TRBD1 (5 bases). The CDR3 is made up of 13 amino acids. V shed 3 bases and J shed 6 bases, with 9 bases lying between them. The germline gives CDR1 GTSNPN, CDR2 SVGIG (reference sequence).

This clone was observed a handful of times. The chain carries TRBV29-1 and TRBJ2-2; D might be TRBD2 (5 bases). Germline values: CDR1 SQVTM, CDR2 ANQGSEA. The CDR3 has 13 residues. V shed 6 bases and J shed 0 bases, with 8 bases lying between them. In DNA, the CDR3 is TGCAGCGTCGCGGGCGCGAACACCGGGGAGCTGTTTTTT. Its translation is CSVAGANTGELFF.

This clone was counted a few times. CDR3 loop: CATSRGGENIQYF. CDR3 nucleotide sequence: TGTGCCACCTCACGGGGAGGGGAAAACATTCAGTACTTC. The chain carries TRBV7-9 and TRBJ2-4, with 7 nucleotides matching TRBD2. Germline V gene data show CDR1 as SEHNR and CDR2 as FQNEAQ (reference sequence). Trimming at V came to 10 bases and at J to 5 bases, leaving 8 bases not matched to a gene. This CDR3 is 13 amino acids long.